The 11 T cell receptor beta chains in this list originate from one sample, sequenced in a study of cytomegalovirus exposure and HLA in healthy donors. Primers: 60 Vbeta forward and 13 Jbeta reverse. The data were produced by immunoSEQ multiplex PCR, yet TCRdb's version contains in-frame clones alone and is incomplete. Among roughly 150,000 clones listed, approximately 73% were seen once. What was sequenced was PBMCs. The origin of the receptors is a man aged 25 to 40 in good health and CMV-seropositive.

CDR3 in DNA: TGTGCCAGCAGCTTAGCGGACAGGACTTCAGATACGCAGTATTTT. Protein product: CASSLADRTSDTQYF. The genes are TRBV7-6 and TRBJ2-3, with 7 bases aligning to TRBD1. The CDR3 loop spans 15 amino acids. J was trimmed by 4 bases and V by 0 bases; bases with no gene match: 4. Germline V CDR1 and CDR2: SGHVS, FNYEAQ.

The chain couples TRBV6-6 to TRBJ2-7, with 8 bases aligning to TRBD1. With V trimmed by 0 bases and J by 7 bases, 5 bases remained unmatched. Germline lookup yields CDR1 MNHNY and CDR2 SVGAGI (reference sequence). The CDR3 totals 14 residues. The DNA of the CDR3 is TGTGCCAGCAGTTACTCTCAGGGGGCGTGGGAGCAGTACTTC. It is translated as CASSYSQGAWEQYF.

The CDR3 region is CASSLFRGLSNTGELFF. In DNA form, the CDR3 reads TGTGCCAGCAGTTTATTTAGAGGACTATCGAACACCGGGGAGCTGTTTTTT. The J gene is TRBJ2-2, the V gene TRBV27; D might be TRBD2 (6 bases). This CDR3 has 17 residues. The V end was cut by 1 base, the J end by 0 bases, with 12 bases between. Germline assignment: CDR1 MNHEY and CDR2 SMNVEV (reference sequence).

J is TRBJ2-7 and V is TRBV7-3; 10 bases map to TRBD2. Germline CDR1 reads SGHTA; CDR2 reads FQGTGA. The V segment lost 4 bases and the J segment 2 bases; nucleotides outside the gene matches: 17. This CDR3 is built from 19 residues. The CDR3 loop is CASSSTPLMGAGGPYEQYF. The CDR3 DNA reads TGTGCCAGCAGCTCCACACCCTTAATGGGAGCGGGAGGGCCCTACGAGCAGTACTTC.

The rearrangement uses TRBV10-1 and TRBJ2-5; D perhaps matches TRBD2 (6 bases). The germline V gene encodes CDR1 WNHNN and CDR2 SYGVQD (reference sequence). Trimming pared 2 bases from V and 3 bases from J, leaving 7 bases between. The CDR3 is made up of 13 amino acids. This chain's CDR3 is CASSEGGKETQYF. The CDR3 bases are TGCGCCAGCAGTGAGGGAGGGAAAGAGACCCAGTACTTC.

The V call is TRBV19, the J call TRBJ1-4, with D possibly matching TRBD1 (5 bases). The length of the CDR3 is 15 residues. Germline CDR1 is LNHDA and CDR2 is SQIVND (reference sequence). The V and J ends lost 5 bases and 4 bases respectively, with 14 bases between them. Here the CDR3 DNA reads TGTGCCAGTAGTCTCCCGACAGCCTTTAATGAAAAACTGTTTTTT. Protein product: CASSLPTAFNEKLFF.

The chain has TRBV11-3 and TRBJ2-1; D is uncertain. In germline, CDR1 is SGHNT, CDR2 YENEEA. The length of the CDR3 is 12 residues. V lost 3 bases to trimming and J lost 8 bases, with 8 bases between them. CDR3 loop: CASSFESDEQFF. CDR3 in DNA: TGTGCCAGCAGCTTTGAGTCGGATGAGCAGTTCTTC.

The V call is TRBV27, the J call TRBJ2-6; D gene unclear. Trimming shortened V by 0 bases and J by 10 bases, and 16 bases separated the two germline ends. This CDR3 is 16 amino acids long. Germline values: CDR1 MNHEY, CDR2 SMNVEV (reference sequence). The CDR3: CASSLSKNLGPNVLTF. CDR3 in DNA: TGTGCCAGCAGTTTATCCAAGAATTTGGGCCCTAACGTCCTGACTTTC.

This clone is a singleton in its sample. The chain is built from TRBV4-1 and TRBJ2-7; TRBD1 might be the D (5 bases). Per the germline V gene, CDR1 is MGHRA and CDR2 is YSYEKL. CDR3 length: 13 residues. The V and J ends lost 3 bases and 2 bases respectively, with 8 bases between them. In DNA form, the CDR3 reads TGCGCCAGCAGCCACCCAGGGCCCTACGAGCAGTACTTC. It yields the protein CASSHPGPYEQYF.

This chain joins TRBV4-2 and TRBJ2-5; TRBD1 agrees at 8 bases. J was trimmed by 6 bases and V by 0 bases; bases with no gene match: 9. The CDR3 spans 16 residues. The germline V gene has CDR1 LGHNA and CDR2 YNFKEQ. The CDR3 coding sequence is TGTGCCAGCAGCCAAGATCGGCAGGGGGCGCGGAAGACCCAGTACTTC. This codes for CASSQDRQGARKTQYF.

The chain combines TRBV7-8 with TRBJ2-5; the D gene is possibly TRBD1 (7 bases). The CDR3 contains 19 residues. Germline lookup yields CDR1 SGHVS and CDR2 FQNEAQ. Trimming removed 5 bases at V and 1 base at J, with 26 bases between. The CDR3 sequence: CASSAGGTVSFSPQETQYF. As DNA, the CDR3 is TGTGCCAGCAGCGCAGGGGGGACAGTGTCTTTTTCACCCCAAGAGACCCAGTACTTC.